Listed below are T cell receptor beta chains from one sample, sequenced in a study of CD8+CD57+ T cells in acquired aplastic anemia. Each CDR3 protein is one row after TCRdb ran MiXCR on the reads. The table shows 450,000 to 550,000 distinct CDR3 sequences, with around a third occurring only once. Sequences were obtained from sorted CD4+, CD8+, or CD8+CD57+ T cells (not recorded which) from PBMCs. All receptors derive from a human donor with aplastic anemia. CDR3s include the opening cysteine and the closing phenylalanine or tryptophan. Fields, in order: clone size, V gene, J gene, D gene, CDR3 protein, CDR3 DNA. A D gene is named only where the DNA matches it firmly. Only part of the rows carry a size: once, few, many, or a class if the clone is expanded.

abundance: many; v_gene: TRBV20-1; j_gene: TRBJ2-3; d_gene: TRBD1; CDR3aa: CSAVWTGRTDTQYF; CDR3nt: TGCAGTGCCGTCTGGACAGGGAGGACAGATACGCAGTATTTT
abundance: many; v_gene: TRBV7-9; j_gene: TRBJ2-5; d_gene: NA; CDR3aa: CASSLRIAVQETQYF; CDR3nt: TGTGCCAGCAGCCTCCGGATAGCGGTACAAGAGACCCAGTACTTC
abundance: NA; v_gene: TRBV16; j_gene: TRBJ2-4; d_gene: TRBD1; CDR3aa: CASSLQGATKNIQYF; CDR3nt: TGTGCCAGCAGCCTACAGGGGGCAACCAAAAACATTCAGTACTTC
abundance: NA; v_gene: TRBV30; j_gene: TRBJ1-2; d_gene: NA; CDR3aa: CAWSVSDLRRGYTF; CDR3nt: TGTGCCTGGAGTGTATCGGACCTACGACGGGGCTACACCTTC
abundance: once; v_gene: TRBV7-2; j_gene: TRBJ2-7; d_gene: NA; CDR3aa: CASSLGKQGAGEQYF; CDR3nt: TGTGCCAGCAGCTTAGGGAAACAGGGCGCTGGCGAGCAGTACTTC
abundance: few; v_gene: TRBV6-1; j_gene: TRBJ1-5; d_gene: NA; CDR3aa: CASSPGQRHQPQHF; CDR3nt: TGTGCCAGCAGCCCCGGGCAGAGACATCAGCCCCAGCATTTT
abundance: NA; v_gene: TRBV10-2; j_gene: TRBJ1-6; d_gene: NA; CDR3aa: CASRDTGQLSLNSPLHF; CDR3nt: TGCGCCAGCAGGGATACGGGACAACTCTCGCTCAATTCACCCCTCCACTTT
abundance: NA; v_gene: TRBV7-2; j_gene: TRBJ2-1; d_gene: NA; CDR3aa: CASSLVTSEQFF; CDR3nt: TGTGCCAGCAGCTTAGTTACTAGTGAGCAGTTCTTC
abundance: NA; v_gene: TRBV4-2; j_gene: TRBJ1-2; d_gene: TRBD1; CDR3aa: CASSRLQGAGGVGYDYGYTF; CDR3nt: TGTGCCAGCAGCCGATTACAAGGGGCAGGGGGCGTGGGTTACGACTATGGCTACACCTTC
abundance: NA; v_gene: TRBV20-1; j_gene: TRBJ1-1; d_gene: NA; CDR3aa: CSAKDAVNTEAFF; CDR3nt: TGCAGTGCTAAAGATGCAGTCAACACTGAAGCTTTCTTT
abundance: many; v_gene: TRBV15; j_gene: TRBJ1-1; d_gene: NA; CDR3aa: CATSRPSLVTEAFF; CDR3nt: TGTGCCACCAGCAGACCAAGCTTAGTCACTGAAGCTTTCTTT
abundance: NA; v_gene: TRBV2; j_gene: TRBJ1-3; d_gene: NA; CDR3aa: CASSYCLPVAGNTIYF; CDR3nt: TGTGCCAGCAGTTACTGCTTGCCAGTAGCTGGAAACACCATATATTTT
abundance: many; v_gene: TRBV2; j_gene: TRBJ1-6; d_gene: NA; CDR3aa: CASSPGSYNSPLHF; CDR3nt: TGTGCCAGCTCCCCCGGCTCCTATAATTCACCCCTCCACTTT
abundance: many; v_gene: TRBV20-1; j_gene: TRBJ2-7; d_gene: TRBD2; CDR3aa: CSAPRGGNSYEQYF; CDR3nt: TGCAGTGCCCCACGGGGGGGTAACTCCTACGAGCAGTACTTC
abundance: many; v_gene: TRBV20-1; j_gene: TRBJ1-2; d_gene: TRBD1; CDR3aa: CSARETGASYGYTF; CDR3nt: TGCAGTGCTAGAGAAACAGGGGCAAGCTATGGCTACACCTTC
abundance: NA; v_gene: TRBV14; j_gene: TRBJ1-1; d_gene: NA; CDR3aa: CASSQGSWRGPLASEAFF; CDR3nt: TGTGCCAGCAGCCAAGGGTCCTGGAGGGGCCCCCTTGCCTCTGAAGCTTTCTTT
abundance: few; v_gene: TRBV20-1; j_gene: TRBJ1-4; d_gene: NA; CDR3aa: CSAESWQSNEKLFF; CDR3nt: TGCAGTGCAGAGAGCTGGCAGAGTAATGAAAAACTGTTTTTT
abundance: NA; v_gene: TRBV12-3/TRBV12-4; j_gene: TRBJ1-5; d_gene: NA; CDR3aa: CASSLGRPGQPQHF; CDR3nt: TGTGCCAGCAGTCTCGGACGCCCAGGTCAGCCCCAGCATTTT
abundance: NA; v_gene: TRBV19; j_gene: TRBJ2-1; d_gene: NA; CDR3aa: CASSIGTTDSYNEQFF; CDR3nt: TGTGCCAGTAGTATCGGTACGACCGACTCCTACAATGAGCAGTTCTTC
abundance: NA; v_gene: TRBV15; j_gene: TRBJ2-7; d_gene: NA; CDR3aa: CATSRGGGNYEQYF; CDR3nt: TGTGCCACCAGCAGAGGGGGGGGCAACTACGAGCAGTACTTC
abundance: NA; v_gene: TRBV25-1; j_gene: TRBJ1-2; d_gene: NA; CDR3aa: CASSGGAGNYGYTF; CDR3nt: TGTGCCAGCAGTGGGGGGGCAGGGAACTATGGCTACACCTTC
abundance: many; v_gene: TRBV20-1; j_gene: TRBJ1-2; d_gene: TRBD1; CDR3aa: CSATKTGGYGYTF; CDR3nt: TGCAGTGCTACAAAGACAGGGGGCTATGGCTACACCTTC
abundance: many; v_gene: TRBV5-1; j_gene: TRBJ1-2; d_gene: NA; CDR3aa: CASSLDEGGYTF; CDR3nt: TGCGCCAGCAGCTTGGATGAGGGGGGCTACACCTTC
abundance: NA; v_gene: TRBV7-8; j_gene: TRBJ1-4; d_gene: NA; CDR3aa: CASSLSGRDEKLFF; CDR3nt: TGTGCCAGCAGCTTAAGCGGGCGCGACGAAAAACTGTTTTTT
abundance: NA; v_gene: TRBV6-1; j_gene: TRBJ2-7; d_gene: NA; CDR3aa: CASSESQNSYEQYF; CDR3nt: TGTGCCAGCAGTGAATCGCAAAACAGCTACGAGCAGTACTTC
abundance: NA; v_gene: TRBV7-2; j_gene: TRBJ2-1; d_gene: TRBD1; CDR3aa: CASSLRQGTEQFF; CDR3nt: TGTGCCAGCAGCTTAAGACAGGGCACTGAGCAGTTCTTC